One and the same sample provided the 15 T cell receptor beta chains below, sequenced in a study of beta chain features in type 1 diabetes. Of the isolated RNA, all was reverse transcribed, and so the sequenced material was expressed TCRB transcripts. Libraries were prepared by immunoSEQ multiplex PCR; TCRdb keeps only in-frame clonotypes and omits some of them. The sample lists about 180,000 clones; about an eighth were seen once. Sequencing was carried out using central memory CD4+ T cells from blood. Receptors were obtained from a woman younger than 30 in good health.

A few counts support this clone. This chain uses TRBV29-1 with TRBJ1-2, with D perhaps TRBD1 (5 bases). Trimming pared 7 bases from V and 7 bases from J, leaving 19 bases between. This CDR3 has 13 amino acids. CDR1 is SQVTM, CDR2 ANQGSEA, per germline. The CDR3, as DNA: TGCAGCGCCGGTCTGAGTTCGGGGGGTGGCTACACCTTC. Translating gives CSAGLSSGGGYTF. The entire variable domain, with the rest obtained from reference TRBV29-1 and TRBJ1-2, is as follows: SAVISQKPSRDICQRGTSLTIQCQVDSQVTMMFWYRQQPGQSLTLIATANQGSEATYESGFVIDKFPISRPNLTFSTLTVSNMSPEDSSIYLCSAGLSSGGGYTFGSGTRLTVV.

There are a few counts of this clone. The V call is TRBV30, the J call TRBJ2-1; D call uncertain. Germline values: CDR1 GTSNPN, CDR2 SVGIG (reference sequence). The length of the CDR3 is 13 residues. The V and J ends lost 4 bases and 4 bases respectively, with 11 bases between them. In DNA form, the CDR3 reads TGTGCCTGGAACCCTAACAGTTACAATGAGCAGTTCTTC. Its translation: CAWNPNSYNEQFF.

This clone was detected a few times. V usage is TRBV7-2 and J usage is TRBJ2-4, with 10 bases that match TRBD1. CDR1 and CDR2 from the germline V gene are SGHTA and FQGNSA. The J segment lost 6 bases and the V segment lost 5 bases, leaving 10 bases of the junction unmatched. The CDR3 totals 16 residues. CDR3 protein: CASSPPSGQGTNIQYF. In nucleotides, the CDR3 is TGTGCCAGCAGCCCACCGTCGGGACAGGGGACAAACATTCAGTACTTC.

The chain is built from TRBV6-1 and TRBJ2-7; 7 bases are a match to TRBD1. The CDR3 is 17 residues long. In germline, CDR1 is MNHNS, CDR2 SASEGT. V shed 2 bases, J shed 0 bases, and the junction held 10 bases outside the gene matches. In DNA, the CDR3 is TGTGCCAGCAGTGAAACCAGGACAGGCTCCTACTCCTACGAGCAGTACTTC. Encoded protein: CASSETRTGSYSYEQYF.

Many counts were recorded for this clone. The genes are TRBV2 and TRBJ2-4; D unclear. Trimming cost V 6 bases and J 3 bases, with 12 bases left between them. CDR1 and CDR2 from the germline V gene are SNHLY and FYNNEI. CDR3 length: 14 amino acids. The DNA of the CDR3 is TGTGCCAGCAGCGAGAAATCTAACAAAAACATTCAGTACTTC. It translates to CASSEKSNKNIQYF.

The rearrangement uses TRBV4-3 and TRBJ2-7; 11 bases align to TRBD2. V shed 4 bases, J shed 3 bases, and the junction held 11 bases outside the gene matches. The CDR3 extends over 17 amino acids. The germline V gene encodes CDR1 LGHNA and CDR2 YSLEER. CDR3 in DNA: TGCGCCAGCAGCCCGGGGACTAGCGGATACACCCACTACGAGCAGTACTTC. It translates to CASSPGTSGYTHYEQYF.

A few counts support this clone. The J gene is TRBJ2-7, the V gene TRBV18; 12 bases line up with TRBD2. V was clipped by 2 bases and J by 0 bases; unmatched bases: 8. CDR3 length: 18 amino acids. The germline V gene encodes CDR1 KGHSH and CDR2 LQKENI. The chain's CDR3 is CASSPMELAGGGSYEQYF. The CDR3, as DNA: TGTGCCAGCTCACCAATGGAACTAGCGGGAGGCGGCTCCTACGAGCAGTACTTC.

This clone has a handful of counts. The genes are TRBV19 and TRBJ1-1; unclear D gene. The CDR3 totals 13 residues. Germline values: CDR1 LNHDA, CDR2 SQIVND (reference sequence). The ends were cut back, 5 bases at V and 5 bases at J, with 12 bases in the middle. CDR3 sequence (DNA): TGTGCCAGTAGTCAAGCCCCTTTGACTGAAGCTTTCTTT. The encoded protein is CASSQAPLTEAFF.

This clone has a handful of counts. This chain connects TRBV28 to TRBJ2-7; 8 bases are a match to TRBD1. Germline V CDR1 and CDR2: MDHEN, SYDVKM. Germline trimming cut 4 bases from V and 0 bases from J; bases unmatched to any gene: 5. CDR3 length: 15 amino acids. Here the CDR3 reads CASSSRDRTSYEQYF. For the CDR3, the DNA is TGTGCCAGCAGTTCCCGGGACAGGACCTCCTACGAGCAGTACTTC.

V gene TRBV29-1 combines with J gene TRBJ1-5; D is unresolved. Germline V gives CDR1 SQVTM, CDR2 ANQGSEA. This CDR3 has 14 amino acids. V was cut by 5 bases and J by 5 bases, with 16 bases left in between. CDR3 DNA: TGCAGCGTTATGTACGGCAGAAGCGATCAGCCCCAGCATTTT. This gives the protein CSVMYGRSDQPQHF.

The J gene is TRBJ2-1, the V gene TRBV27; 7 nucleotides line up with TRBD1. The CDR3 loop spans 16 amino acids. V lost 4 bases and J lost 5; bases outside the gene matches: 11. Per the germline V gene, CDR1 is MNHEY and CDR2 is SMNVEV (reference sequence). As DNA, the CDR3 is TGTGCCAGCAGTTCCCGACAGGGCCGTCCCCACAATGAGCAGTTCTTC. Protein sequence: CASSSRQGRPHNEQFF.

In DNA form, the CDR3 reads TGTGCCACCAGCAGAGATGTGAGCGGCCCTGGGAATGAGCAGTTCTTC. Translating it yields CATSRDVSGPGNEQFF. The chain combines TRBV15 with TRBJ2-1; D is perhaps TRBD2 (5 bases). The CDR3 has 16 amino acids. Trimming pared 0 bases from V and 7 bases from J, leaving 16 bases between. Germline assignment: CDR1 LNHNV and CDR2 YYDKDF (reference sequence).

The rearrangement uses TRBV2 and TRBJ2-1, with a tentative D call TRBD1 (6 bases). The V and J ends lost 6 bases and 13 bases respectively, with 16 bases between them. From germline, CDR1 is SNHLY and CDR2 FYNNEI. CDR3 length equals 12 residues. For the CDR3, the DNA is TGTGCCAGCAGATGGGCGGCACAGGGACAGTTCTTC. It is translated as CASRWAAQGQFF.

This clone was detected only a few times. The V and J genes are TRBV28 and TRBJ2-3; possible D gene TRBD1, 5 bases. Per the germline V gene, CDR1 is MDHEN and CDR2 is SYDVKM. The CDR3 is 14 amino acids. V gave up 9 bases and J gave up 1 base, with 14 bases separating them. The CDR3 spells CASLPGAGTDTQYF. Here the CDR3 DNA reads TGTGCCAGTCTACCTGGGGCCGGCACAGATACGCAGTATTTT.

The chain is built from TRBV28 and TRBJ2-5; D is perhaps TRBD1 (6 bases). The germline CDR1 and CDR2 sequences are MDHEN and SYDVKM. V was trimmed by 4 bases and J by 7 bases, leaving 13 bases between them. The length of the CDR3 is 13 residues. CDR3 amino acids: CASSSGARLTQYF. CDR3 bases: TGTGCCAGCAGTTCAGGGGCTAGGTTGACCCAGTACTTC.